The sequence of this T cell receptor beta chain was determined in a study of human T cells and chemical hapten exposure. The overall study: The scalp of each patient received a weekly diphenylcyclopropenone dose for the full approximately 22-week study.

Between the trimmed V and J ends, which lost 0 bases and 3 bases, there was a span of 9 bases. Germline values: CDR1 MGHRA, CDR2 YSYEKL. The CDR3 runs to 15 residues. The time point denotes: pre-sensitization, week 0. The treatment is: therapeutic diphenylcyclopropenone sensitization with weekly scalp DPC. The study enrolled 18 to 70-year-old alopecia patients suitable for DPC. One entry per CDR3 protein results from TCRdb running MiXCR on the RACE reads. The sample has roughly 120,000 distinct CDR3 sequences, roughly 13% seen once. This clonotype occurred a few times. The sequenced sample was whole blood, obtained in connection with sensitization to the hapten diphenylcyclopropenone (DPC). The origin of this receptor is a woman younger than 30 with alopecia areata. Some clones in this sample may be carry-over from other donors' samples. The J gene is TRBJ1-5, the V gene TRBV4-1, with D uncertain. CDR3 region: CASSQEFSFNQPQHF. The CDR3 region has the DNA TGCGCCAGCAGCCAAGAGTTCAGCTTCAATCAGCCCCAGCATTTT.